This T cell receptor beta chain was sequenced in a study of shared clonotypes between healthy human individuals. This clone was counted once. Using immunoSEQ multiplex PCR, the repertoire was profiled, and TCRdb retains in-frame clones only, with some absent. Among under 1 million clones listed, 96% were seen once. The V end lost 5 bases, the J end lost 7 bases, and 20 bases lay between the germline ends. CDR1 is SQVTM and CDR2 is ANQGSEA in the germline V gene. CDR3 length equals 14 residues. CD45RO-negative CD8 cells positively selected for CCR7 made up the naive population, which excluded terminally differentiated effector memory CD45RA+ cells. Healthy adults negative for HIV, lacking recent acute infections or vaccinations, served as donors.

This sequence originates from a man aged 30 to 45 in good health. Specimen: naive CD8+ T cells sorted from blood. The chain combines TRBV29-1 with TRBJ1-2; maybe TRBD1 (6 bases). The DNA for the CDR3 is TGCAGCGTTCCCCCGGGAACAGGGACCGGTGGCTACACCTTC. Residues: CSVPPGTGTGGYTF.